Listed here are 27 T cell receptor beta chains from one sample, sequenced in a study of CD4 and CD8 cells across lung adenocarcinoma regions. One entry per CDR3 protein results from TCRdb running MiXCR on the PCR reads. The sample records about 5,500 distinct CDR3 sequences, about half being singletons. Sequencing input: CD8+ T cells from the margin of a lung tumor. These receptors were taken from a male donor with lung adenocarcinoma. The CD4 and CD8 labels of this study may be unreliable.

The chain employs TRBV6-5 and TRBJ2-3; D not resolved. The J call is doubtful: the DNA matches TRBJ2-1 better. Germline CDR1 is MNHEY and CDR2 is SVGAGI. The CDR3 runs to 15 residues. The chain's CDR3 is CASSYSAAVANEQFF. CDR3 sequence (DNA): TGTGCCAGCAGTTACTCGGCGGCGGTGGCCAATGAGCAGTTCTTC.

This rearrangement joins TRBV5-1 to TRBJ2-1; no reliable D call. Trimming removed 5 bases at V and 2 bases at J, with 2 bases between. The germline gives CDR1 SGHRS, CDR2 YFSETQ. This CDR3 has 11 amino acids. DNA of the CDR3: TGCGCCAGCAGAACCTACAATGAGCAGTTCTTC. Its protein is CASRTYNEQFF.

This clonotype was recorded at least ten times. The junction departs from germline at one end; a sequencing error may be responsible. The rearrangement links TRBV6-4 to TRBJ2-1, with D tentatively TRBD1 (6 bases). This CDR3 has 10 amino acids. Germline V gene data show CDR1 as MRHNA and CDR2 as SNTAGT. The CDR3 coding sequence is TGTGCCAGTAGTGGGGGCGAGCAGTTCTTC. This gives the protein CASSGGEQFF.

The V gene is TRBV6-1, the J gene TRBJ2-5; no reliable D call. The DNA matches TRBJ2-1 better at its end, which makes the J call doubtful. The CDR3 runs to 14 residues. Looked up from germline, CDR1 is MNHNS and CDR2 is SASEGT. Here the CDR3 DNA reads TGTGCCAGCAGTGATTTGGAGCCTTACAATGAGCAGTTCTTC. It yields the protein CASSDLEPYNEQFF.

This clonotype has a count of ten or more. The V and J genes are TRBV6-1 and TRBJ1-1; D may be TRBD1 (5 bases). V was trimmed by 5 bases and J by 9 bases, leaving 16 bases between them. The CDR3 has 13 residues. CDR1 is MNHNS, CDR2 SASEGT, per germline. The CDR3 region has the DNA TGTGCCAGCAGTCGGGACGGATCCGTAAAAGCTTTCTTT. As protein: CASSRDGSVKAFF.

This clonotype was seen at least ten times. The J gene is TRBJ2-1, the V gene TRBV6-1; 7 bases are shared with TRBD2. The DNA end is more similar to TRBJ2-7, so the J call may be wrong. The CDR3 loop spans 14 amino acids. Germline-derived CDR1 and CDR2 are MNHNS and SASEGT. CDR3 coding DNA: TGTGCCAGCAATCAAGCTAGCGGACTCTACGAGCAGTACTTC. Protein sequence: CASNQASGLYEQYF.

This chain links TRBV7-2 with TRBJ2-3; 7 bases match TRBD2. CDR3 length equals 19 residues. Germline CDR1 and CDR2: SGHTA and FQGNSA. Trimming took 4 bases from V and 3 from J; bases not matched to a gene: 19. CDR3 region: CASSSSRAGAGGITDTQYF. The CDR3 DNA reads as TGTGCCAGCAGCTCGTCTAGGGCGGGAGCGGGCGGAATTACAGATACGCAGTATTTT. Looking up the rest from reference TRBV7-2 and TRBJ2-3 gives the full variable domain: GAGVSQSPSNKVTEKGKDVELRCDPISGHTALYWYRQSLGQGLEFLIYFQGNSAPDKSGLPSDRFSAERTGGSVSTLTIQRTQQEDSAVYLCASSSSRAGAGGITDTQYFGPGTRLTVL.

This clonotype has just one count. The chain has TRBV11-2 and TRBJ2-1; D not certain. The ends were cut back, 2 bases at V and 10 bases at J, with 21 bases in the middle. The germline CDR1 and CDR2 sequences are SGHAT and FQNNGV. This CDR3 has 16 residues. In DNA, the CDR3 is TGTGCCAGCAGCTTATCGGCGGTCCGTGCGAGCTACGAGCAGTTCTTC. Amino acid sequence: CASSLSAVRASYEQFF.

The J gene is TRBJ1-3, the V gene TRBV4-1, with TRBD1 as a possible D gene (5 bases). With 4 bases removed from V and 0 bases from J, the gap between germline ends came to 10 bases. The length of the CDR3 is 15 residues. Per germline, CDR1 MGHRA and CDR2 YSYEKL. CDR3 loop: CASSPRDYSGNTIYF. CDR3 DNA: TGCGCCAGCAGCCCCCGGGACTACTCTGGAAACACCATATATTTT.

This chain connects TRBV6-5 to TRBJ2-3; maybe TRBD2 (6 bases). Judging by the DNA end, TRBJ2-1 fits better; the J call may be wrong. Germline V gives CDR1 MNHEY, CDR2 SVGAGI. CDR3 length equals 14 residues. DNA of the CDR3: TGTGCCAGCAGTTACGACGCGGGGTTCGGGGAGCAGTTCTTC. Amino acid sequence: CASSYDAGFGEQFF.

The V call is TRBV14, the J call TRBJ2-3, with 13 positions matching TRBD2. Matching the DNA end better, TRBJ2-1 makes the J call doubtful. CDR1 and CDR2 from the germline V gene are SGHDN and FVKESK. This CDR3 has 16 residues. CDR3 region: CASSQKVLAGGGEQFF. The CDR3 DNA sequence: TGTGCCAGCAGCCAAAAAGTACTAGCGGGAGGGGGCGAGCAGTTCTTC.

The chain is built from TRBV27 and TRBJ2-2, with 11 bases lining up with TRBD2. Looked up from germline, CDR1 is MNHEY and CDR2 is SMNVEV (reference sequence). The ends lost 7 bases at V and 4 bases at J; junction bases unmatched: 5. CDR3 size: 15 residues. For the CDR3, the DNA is TGTGCCAGCATAGCGGGAGGGCCTGGCACCGGGGAGCTGTTTTTT. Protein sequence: CASIAGGPGTGELFF.

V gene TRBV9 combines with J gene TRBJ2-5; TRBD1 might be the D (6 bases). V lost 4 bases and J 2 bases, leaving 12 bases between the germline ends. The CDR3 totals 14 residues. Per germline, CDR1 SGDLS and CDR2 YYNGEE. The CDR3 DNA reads TGTGCCAGCAGCCCAGGACAGTCACAAGAGACCCAGTACTTC. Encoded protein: CASSPGQSQETQYF.

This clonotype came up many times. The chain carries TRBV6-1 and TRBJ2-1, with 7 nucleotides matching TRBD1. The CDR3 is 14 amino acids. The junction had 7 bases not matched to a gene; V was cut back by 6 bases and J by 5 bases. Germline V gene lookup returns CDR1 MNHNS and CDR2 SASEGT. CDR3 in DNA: TGTGCCAGCAGGGCAGGGGGACCAGACAATGAGCAGTTCTTC. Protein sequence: CASRAGGPDNEQFF.

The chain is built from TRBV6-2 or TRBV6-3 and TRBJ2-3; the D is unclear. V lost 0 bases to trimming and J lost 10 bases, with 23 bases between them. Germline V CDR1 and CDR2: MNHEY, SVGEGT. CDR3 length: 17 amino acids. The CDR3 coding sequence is TGTGCCAGCAGTTACTCCCCCTTTAGACTTCCCGCAGAGGCGCAGTATTTT. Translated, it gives CASSYSPFRLPAEAQYF.

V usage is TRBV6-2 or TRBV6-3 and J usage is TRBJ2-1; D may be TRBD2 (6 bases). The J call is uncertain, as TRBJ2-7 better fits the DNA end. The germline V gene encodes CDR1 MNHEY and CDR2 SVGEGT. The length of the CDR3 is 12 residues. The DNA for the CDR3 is TGTGCCAGCAGTTACTCCGCGGGAGAGCAGTACTTC. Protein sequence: CASSYSAGEQYF.

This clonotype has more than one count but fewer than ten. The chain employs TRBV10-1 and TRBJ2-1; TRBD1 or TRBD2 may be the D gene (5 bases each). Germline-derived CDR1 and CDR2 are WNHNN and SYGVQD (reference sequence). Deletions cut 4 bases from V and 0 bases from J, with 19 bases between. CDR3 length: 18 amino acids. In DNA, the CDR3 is TGCGCCAGCAGTGGGCCGGGACGGAGCGACTCCTCCTACAATGAGCAGTTCTTC. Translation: CASSGPGRSDSSYNEQFF.

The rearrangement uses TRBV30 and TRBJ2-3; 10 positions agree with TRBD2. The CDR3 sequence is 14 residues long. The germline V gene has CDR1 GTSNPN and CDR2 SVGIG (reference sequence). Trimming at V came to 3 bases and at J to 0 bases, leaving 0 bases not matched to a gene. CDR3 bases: TGTGCCTGGAGACTAGCGGGGAGCACAGATACGCAGTATTTT. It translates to CAWRLAGSTDTQYF.

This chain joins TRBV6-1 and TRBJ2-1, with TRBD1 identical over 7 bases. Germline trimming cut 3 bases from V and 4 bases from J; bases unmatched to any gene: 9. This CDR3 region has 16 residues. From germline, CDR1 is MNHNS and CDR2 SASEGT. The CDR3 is CASSDTSGTAYNEQFF. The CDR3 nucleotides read TGTGCCAGCAGTGACACCTCCGGGACAGCATACAATGAGCAGTTCTTC.

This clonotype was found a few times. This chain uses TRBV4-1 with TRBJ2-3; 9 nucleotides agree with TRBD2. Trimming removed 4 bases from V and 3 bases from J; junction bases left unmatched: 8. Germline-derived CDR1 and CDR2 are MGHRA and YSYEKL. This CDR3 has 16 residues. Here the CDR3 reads CASSPGGGRGTDTQYF. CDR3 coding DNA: TGCGCCAGCAGCCCCGGCGGCGGGAGGGGGACAGATACGCAGTATTTT.

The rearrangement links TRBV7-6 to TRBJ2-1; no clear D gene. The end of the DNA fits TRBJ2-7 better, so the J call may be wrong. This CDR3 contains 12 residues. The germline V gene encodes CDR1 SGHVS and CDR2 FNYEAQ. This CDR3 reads CASSSMGREQYF. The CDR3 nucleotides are TGTGCCAGCAGCTCCATGGGTCGGGAGCAGTACTTC.

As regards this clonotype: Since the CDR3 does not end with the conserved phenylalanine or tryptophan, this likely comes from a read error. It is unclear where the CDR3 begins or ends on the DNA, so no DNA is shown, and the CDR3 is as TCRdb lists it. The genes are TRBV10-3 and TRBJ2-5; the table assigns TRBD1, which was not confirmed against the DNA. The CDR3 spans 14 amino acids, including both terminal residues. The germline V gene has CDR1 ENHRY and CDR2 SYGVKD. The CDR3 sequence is CATIRDSKQETRHS.

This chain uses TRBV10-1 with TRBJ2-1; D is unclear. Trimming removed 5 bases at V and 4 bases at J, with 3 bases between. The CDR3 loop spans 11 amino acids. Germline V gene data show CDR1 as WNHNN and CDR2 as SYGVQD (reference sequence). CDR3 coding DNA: TGCGCCAGCAGTACTTACAATGAGCAGTTCTTC. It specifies CASSTYNEQFF.

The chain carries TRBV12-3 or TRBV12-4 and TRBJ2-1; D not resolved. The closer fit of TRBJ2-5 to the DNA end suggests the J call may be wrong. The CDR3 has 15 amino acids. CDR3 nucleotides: TGTGCCAGCAGTTTTTTGGACCGACGAGCGGAGACCCAGTACTTC. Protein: CASSFLDRRAETQYF.

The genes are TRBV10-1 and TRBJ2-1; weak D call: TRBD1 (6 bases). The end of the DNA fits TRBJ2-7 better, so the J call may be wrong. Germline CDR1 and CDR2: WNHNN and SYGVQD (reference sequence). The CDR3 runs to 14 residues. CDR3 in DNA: TGCGCCAGCAGTGAGGCAGGGGCCCCCTACGAGCAGTACTTC. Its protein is CASSEAGAPYEQYF.

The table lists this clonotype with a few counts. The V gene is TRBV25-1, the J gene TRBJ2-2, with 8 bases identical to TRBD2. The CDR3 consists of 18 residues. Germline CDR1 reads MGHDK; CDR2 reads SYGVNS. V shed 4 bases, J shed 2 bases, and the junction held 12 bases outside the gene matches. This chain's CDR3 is CASSVKSSGAFNTGELFF. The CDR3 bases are TGTGCCAGCAGTGTGAAGAGTAGCGGGGCCTTTAACACCGGGGAGCTGTTTTTT.

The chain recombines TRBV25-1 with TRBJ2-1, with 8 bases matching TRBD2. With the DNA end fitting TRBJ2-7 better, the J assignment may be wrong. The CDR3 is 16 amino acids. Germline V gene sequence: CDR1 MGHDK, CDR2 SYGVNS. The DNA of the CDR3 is TGTGCCAGCAGTGGGCACGGGGGGGGGCGCGGAGACGAGCAGTACTTC. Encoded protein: CASSGHGGGRGDEQYF.